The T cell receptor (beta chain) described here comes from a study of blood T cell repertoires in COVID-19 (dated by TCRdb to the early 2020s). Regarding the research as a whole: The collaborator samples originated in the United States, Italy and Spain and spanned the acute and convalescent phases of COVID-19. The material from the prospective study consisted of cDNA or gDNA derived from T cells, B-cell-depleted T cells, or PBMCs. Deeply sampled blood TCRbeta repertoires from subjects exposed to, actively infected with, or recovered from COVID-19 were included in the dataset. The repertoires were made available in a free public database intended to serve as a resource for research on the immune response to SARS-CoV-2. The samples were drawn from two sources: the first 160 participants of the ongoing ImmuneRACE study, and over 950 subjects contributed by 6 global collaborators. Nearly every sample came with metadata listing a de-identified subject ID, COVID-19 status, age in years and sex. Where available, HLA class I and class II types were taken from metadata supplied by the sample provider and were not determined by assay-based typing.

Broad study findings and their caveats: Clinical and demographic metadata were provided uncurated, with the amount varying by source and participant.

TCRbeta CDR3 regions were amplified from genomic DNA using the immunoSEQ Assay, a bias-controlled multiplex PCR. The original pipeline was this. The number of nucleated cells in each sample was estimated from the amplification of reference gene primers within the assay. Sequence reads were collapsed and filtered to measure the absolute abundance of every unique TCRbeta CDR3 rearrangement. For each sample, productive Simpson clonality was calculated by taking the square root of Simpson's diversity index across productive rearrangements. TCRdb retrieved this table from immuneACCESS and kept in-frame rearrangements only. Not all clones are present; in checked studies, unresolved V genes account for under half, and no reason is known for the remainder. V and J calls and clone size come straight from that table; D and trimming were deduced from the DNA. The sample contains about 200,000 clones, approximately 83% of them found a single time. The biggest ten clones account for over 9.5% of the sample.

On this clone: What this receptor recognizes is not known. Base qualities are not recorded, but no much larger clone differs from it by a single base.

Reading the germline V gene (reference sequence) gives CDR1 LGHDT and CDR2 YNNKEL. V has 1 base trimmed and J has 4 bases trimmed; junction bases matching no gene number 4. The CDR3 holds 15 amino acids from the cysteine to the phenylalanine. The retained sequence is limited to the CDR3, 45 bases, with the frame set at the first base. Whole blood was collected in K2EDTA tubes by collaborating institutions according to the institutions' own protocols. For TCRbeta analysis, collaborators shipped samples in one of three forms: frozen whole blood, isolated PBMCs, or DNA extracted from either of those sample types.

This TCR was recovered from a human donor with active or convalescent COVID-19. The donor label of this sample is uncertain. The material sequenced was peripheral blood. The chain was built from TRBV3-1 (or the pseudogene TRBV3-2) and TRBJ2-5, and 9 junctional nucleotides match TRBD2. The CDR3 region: CASSQAAGGRETQYF. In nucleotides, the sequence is TGTGCCAGCAGCCAAGCAGCGGGAGGTAGAGAGACCCAGTACTTC.